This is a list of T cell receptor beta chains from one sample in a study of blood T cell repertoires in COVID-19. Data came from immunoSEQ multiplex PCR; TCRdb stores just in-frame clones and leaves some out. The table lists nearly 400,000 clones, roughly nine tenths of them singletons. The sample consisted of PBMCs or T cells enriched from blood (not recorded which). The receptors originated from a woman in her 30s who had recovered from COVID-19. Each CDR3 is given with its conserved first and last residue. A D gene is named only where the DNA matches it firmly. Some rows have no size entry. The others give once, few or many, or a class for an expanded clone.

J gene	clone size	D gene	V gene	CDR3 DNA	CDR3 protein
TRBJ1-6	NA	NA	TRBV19	TGTGCCAGTAACCCGACACAGGGATATTCACCCCTCCACTTT	CASNPTQGYSPLHF
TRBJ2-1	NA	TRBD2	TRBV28	TGTGCCAGCAGCCGGACTAGCGGGAGTTTTGGTGAGCAGTTCTTC	CASSRTSGSFGEQFF
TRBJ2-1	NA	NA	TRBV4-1	TGCGCCAGCAGCCAGGCCGACAGAAACAATGAGCAGTTCTTC	CASSQADRNNEQFF
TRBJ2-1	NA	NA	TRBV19	TGTGCCAGTAGTATTCCGCTAGCGCACAGCTCCTACAATGAGCAGTTCTTC	CASSIPLAHSSYNEQFF
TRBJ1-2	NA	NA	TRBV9	TGTGCCAGCAGCGTAGCCCAGACAGCCGTCTATGGCTACACCTTC	CASSVAQTAVYGYTF
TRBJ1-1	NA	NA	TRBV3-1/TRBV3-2	TGTGCCAGCAGCCATTCGGTGAACACTGAAGCTTTCTTT	CASSHSVNTEAFF
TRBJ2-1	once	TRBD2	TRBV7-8	TGTGCCAGCAGGTCCGGGACTAGCTACAATGAGCAGTTCTTC	CASRSGTSYNEQFF
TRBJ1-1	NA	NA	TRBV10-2	TGCGCCAGCAGGACAGGACTGAACACTGAAGCTTTCTTT	CASRTGLNTEAFF
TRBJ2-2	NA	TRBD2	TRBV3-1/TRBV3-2	TGTGCCAGCAGCCATCGACTAGCGGGACACACCGGGGAGCTGTTTTTT	CASSHRLAGHTGELFF
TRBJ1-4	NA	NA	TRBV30	TGTGCCTGCCAGCTGACGCAGGGGGAAAAACTGTTTTTT	CACQLTQGEKLFF
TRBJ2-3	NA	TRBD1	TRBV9	TGTGCCAGCAGTGGACAGGGGGCTTATACGCAGTATTTT	CASSGQGAYTQYF
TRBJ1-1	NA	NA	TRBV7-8	TGTGCCAGCAGCTCCCAGACAGCGAGGATTGAAGCTTTCTTT	CASSSQTARIEAFF
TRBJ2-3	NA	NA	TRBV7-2	TGTGCCAGCAGCTTACCGGCGGGGATCGGTCCTAGCACAGATACGCAGTATTTT	CASSLPAGIGPSTDTQYF
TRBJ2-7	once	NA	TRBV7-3	TGTGCCAGCAGCCGAGACGCGGGTAACGAGCAGTACTTC	CASSRDAGNEQYF
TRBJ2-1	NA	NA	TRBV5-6	TGTGCCAGCAGCAGAGGGGGCAATGAGCAGTTCTTC	CASSRGGNEQFF
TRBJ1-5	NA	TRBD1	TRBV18	TGTGCCAGCTCACCGCAAATGACAGGGTATAGCAATCAGCCCCAGCATTTT	CASSPQMTGYSNQPQHF
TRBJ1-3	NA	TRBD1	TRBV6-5	TGTGCCAGCAGCATCGGACAGGGCGGAAACACCATATATTTT	CASSIGQGGNTIYF
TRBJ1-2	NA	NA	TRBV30	TGTGCCTGGACCCCTTCCGGGGGGGCAGGTGGCTACACCTTC	CAWTPSGGAGGYTF
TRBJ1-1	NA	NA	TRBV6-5	TGTGCCAGCAGTTACTCGACAGGACTGAACACTGAAGCTTTCTTT	CASSYSTGLNTEAFF
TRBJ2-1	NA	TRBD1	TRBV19	TGTGCCAGCCCCCCCCCGGGACAGAGGTACAATGAGCAGTTCTTC	CASPPPGQRYNEQFF
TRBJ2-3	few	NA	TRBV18	TGTGCCAGCACCCCAGGTAGCGCAGATACGCAGTATTTT	CASTPGSADTQYF
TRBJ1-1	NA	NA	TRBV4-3	TGCGCCAGTGGTCAGGTGAACACTGAAGCTTTCTTT	CASGQVNTEAFF
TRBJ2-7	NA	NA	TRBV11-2	TGTGCCAGCAGCTTAAGCGCGGCTTCTCTCTCCTACGAGCAGTACTTC	CASSLSAASLSYEQYF
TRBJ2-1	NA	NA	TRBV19	TGTGCCAGTAGACCGGGGGCGGGGGTCAATGAGCAGTTCTTC	CASRPGAGVNEQFF
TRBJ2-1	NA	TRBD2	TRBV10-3	TGTGCCATCATGGGACTATCCTACAATGAGCAGTTCTTC	CAIMGLSYNEQFF
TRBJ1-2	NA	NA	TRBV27	TGTGCCAGCAGTTCCCTCGACAGGAGCTATGGCTACACCTTC	CASSSLDRSYGYTF
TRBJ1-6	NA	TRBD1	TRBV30	TGTGCCTGGGAGACAGGGAATAATTCACCCCTCCACTTT	CAWETGNNSPLHF
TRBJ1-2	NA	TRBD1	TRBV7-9	TGTGCCAGCAGCTCTGACCGGGACAGGGCTAGGGGCTATGGCTACACCTTC	CASSSDRDRARGYGYTF
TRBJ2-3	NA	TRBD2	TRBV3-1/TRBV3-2	TGTGCCAGCAGCCAAACTAGCGGGGGGATCGCAGATACGCAGTATTTT	CASSQTSGGIADTQYF
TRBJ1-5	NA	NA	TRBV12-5	TGTGCTAGTGGTTTGGTCGGGGGTGGGGCCAATCAGCCCCAGCATTTT	CASGLVGGGANQPQHF
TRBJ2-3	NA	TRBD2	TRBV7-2	TGTGCCAGCAGCTTAGTCGGTGGAGCGGGGGGTTACACAGATACGCAGTATTTT	CASSLVGGAGGYTDTQYF
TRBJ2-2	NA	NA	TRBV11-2	TGTGCCAGCAGCTTGGGGGGCACCGGGGAGCTGTTTTTT	CASSLGGTGELFF
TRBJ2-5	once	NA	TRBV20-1	TGCAGTGCTAGTCGGGGGAGCGGAGAAGTGGAGACCCAGTACTTC	CSASRGSGEVETQYF
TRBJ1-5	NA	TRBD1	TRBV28	TGTGCCAGCAGTCTCCGACAGGGAGGTCAGCCCCAGCATTTT	CASSLRQGGQPQHF
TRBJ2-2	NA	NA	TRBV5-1	TGCGCCAGCAGCCGGGACACCGGGGAGCTGTTTTTT	CASSRDTGELFF
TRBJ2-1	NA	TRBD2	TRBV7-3	TGTGCCAGCAGTCGCCTAGCGGGCTCCTACAATGAGCAGTTCTTC	CASSRLAGSYNEQFF
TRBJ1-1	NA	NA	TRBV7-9	TGTGCCAGCAGCTTAACCGGCACTGAAGCTTTCTTT	CASSLTGTEAFF
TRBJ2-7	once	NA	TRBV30	TGTGCCTGGAGTGACGGCAGGGCGTCCTACGAGCAGTACTTC	CAWSDGRASYEQYF
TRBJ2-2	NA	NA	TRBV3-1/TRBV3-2	TGTGCCAGCAGCCAAGGTTTTAAGGGGTCGAACACCGGGGAGCTGTTTTTT	CASSQGFKGSNTGELFF
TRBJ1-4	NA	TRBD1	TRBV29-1	TGCAGCGTTCCCGGGACAGGGGAAGAGGGGGTGTTTTTT	CSVPGTGEEGVFF
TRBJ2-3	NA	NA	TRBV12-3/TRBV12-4	TGTGCCAGCAGTTTCGCAGATACGCAGTATTTT	CASSFADTQYF
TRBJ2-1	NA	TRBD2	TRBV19	TGTGCCAGTAGTATAACCCCTAGCGGGAGGAGAGGTGAGCAGTTCTTC	CASSITPSGRRGEQFF
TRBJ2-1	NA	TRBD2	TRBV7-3	TGTGCCAGCAAGGGGAGGGCAGCAAACAATGAGCAGTTCTTC	CASKGRAANNEQFF
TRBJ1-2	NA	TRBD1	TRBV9	TGTGCCAGCAGCCCAAAGGACAGGCTCGGCTACACCTTC	CASSPKDRLGYTF
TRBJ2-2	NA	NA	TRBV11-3	TGTGCCAGCAGCGCACGGGCGAACACCGGGGAGCTGTTTTTT	CASSARANTGELFF